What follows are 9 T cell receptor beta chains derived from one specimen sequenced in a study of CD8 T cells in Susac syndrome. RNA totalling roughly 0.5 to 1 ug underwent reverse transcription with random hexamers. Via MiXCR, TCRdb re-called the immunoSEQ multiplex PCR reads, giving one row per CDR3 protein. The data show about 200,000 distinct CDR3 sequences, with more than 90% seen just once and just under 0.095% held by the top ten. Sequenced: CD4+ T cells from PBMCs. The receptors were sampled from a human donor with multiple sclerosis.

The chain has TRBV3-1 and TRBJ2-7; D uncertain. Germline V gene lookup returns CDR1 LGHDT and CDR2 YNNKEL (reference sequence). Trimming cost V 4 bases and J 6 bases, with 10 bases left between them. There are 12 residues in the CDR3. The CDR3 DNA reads TGTGCCAGCAGCCTCTCGGAGCGCGAGCAGTACTTC. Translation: CASSLSEREQYF.

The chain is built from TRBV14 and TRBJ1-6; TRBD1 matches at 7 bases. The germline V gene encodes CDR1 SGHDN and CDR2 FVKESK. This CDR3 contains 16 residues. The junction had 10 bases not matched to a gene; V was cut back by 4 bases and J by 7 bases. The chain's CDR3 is CASSPYGRGDNSPLHF. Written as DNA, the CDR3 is TGTGCCAGCAGCCCTTATGGCAGGGGGGACAATTCACCCCTCCACTTT.

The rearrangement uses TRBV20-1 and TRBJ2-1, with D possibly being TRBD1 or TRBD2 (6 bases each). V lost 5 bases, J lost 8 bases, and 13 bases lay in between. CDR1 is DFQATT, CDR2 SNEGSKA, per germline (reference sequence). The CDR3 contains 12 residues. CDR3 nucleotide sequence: TGCAGTGCTGGAGGGGGGCGCGATGAGCAGTTCTTC. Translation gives CSAGGGRDEQFF.

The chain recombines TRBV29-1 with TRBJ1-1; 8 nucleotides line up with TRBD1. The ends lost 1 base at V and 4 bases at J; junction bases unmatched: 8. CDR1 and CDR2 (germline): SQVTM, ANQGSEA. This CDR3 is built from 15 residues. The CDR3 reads CSVEGGLDRVTEAFF. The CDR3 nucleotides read TGCAGCGTTGAAGGGGGACTGGACAGGGTCACTGAAGCTTTCTTT.

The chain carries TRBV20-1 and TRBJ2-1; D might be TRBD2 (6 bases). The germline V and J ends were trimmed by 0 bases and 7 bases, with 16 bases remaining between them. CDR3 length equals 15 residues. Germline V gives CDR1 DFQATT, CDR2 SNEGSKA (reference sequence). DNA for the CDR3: TGCAGTGCTAGAGATGGTTCTAGTGGGAGGAATGAGCAGTTCTTC. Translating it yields CSARDGSSGRNEQFF.

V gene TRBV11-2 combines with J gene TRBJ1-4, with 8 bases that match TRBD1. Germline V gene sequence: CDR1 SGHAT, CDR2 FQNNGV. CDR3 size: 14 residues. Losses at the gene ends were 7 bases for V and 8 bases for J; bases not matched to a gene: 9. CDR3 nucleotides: TGTGCCAGCACCAGGACAGGGCACGGGGAAAAACTGTTTTTT. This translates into CASTRTGHGEKLFF.

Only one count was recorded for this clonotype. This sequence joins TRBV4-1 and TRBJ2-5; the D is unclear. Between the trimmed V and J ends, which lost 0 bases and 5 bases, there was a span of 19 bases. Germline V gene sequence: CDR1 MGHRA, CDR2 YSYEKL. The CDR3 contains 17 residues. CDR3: CASSQEGRPGLGETQYF. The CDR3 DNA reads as TGCGCCAGCAGCCAAGAAGGGCGTCCCGGCCTGGGGGAGACCCAGTACTTC.

The CDR3 nucleotides are TGTGCCAGCAGCCAAGGCGGGGGATACTCCTACAATGAGCAGTTCTTC. Translation gives CASSQGGGYSYNEQFF. The V gene is TRBV3-1, the J gene TRBJ2-1; 7 bases fit TRBD2. The CDR3 contains 16 residues. The germline V gene has CDR1 LGHDT and CDR2 YNNKEL (reference sequence). Trimming at V came to 1 base and at J to 0 bases, leaving 3 bases not matched to a gene.

CDR3 nucleotides: TGTGCCAGCAGCTTAAAACCGACAGGGACATACGAGCAGTACTTC. It is translated as CASSLKPTGTYEQYF. This chain connects TRBV13 to TRBJ2-7, with 7 bases identical to TRBD1. The CDR3 length is 15 residues. J was trimmed by 4 bases and V by 2 bases; bases with no gene match: 8. The germline gives CDR1 PRHDT, CDR2 FYEKMQ (reference sequence).